This is a list of T cell receptor beta chains from one sample in a study of PD-1 blockade in classical Hodgkin lymphoma. Sequenced by immunoSEQ multiplex PCR; TCRdb stores in-frame clones only, minus some. Found here are approximately 17,000 clones, 75% to 95% of them singletons; the top ten hold 6.9%. Sequencing was carried out using peripheral blood mononuclear cells (PBMCs). These receptors came from a human donor with classical Hodgkin lymphoma. The conserved cysteine and the conserved F or W are not part of the CDR3 here. Each record gives: V gene, J gene, CDR3 protein.

v_call: TRBV5-1
j_call: TRBJ2-5
cdr3_aa: ASSWTSSETQY

v_call: TRBV6-4
j_call: TRBJ2-3
cdr3_aa: ASSDQSTDTQY

v_call: TRBV18
j_call: TRBJ1-5
cdr3_aa: ASSPNSGSNQPQH

v_call: TRBV6-5
j_call: TRBJ1-1
cdr3_aa: ASKDLTEAF

v_call: TRBV6-1
j_call: TRBJ2-1
cdr3_aa: ASSEAGADSYNEQF

v_call: TRBV7-9
j_call: TRBJ1-5
cdr3_aa: ASSFRDQPQH

v_call: TRBV10-3
j_call: TRBJ1-2
cdr3_aa: AISEASLETAGYGYT

v_call: TRBV19
j_call: TRBJ1-4
cdr3_aa: ASHRGPTNEKLF

v_call: TRBV6-1
j_call: TRBJ2-5
cdr3_aa: ASRPGQGKETQY

v_call: TRBV5-6
j_call: TRBJ1-1
cdr3_aa: ASSLVTGVNTEAF

v_call: TRBV4-1
j_call: TRBJ2-7
cdr3_aa: ASSQADGTSGIHEQY

v_call: TRBV19
j_call: TRBJ1-5
cdr3_aa: ASTVGGGQPQH

v_call: TRBV27
j_call: TRBJ2-7
cdr3_aa: ASSPRTGGGVEQY

v_call: TRBV5-6
j_call: TRBJ1-1
cdr3_aa: ASSLPVLTEAF

v_call: TRBV2
j_call: TRBJ2-5
cdr3_aa: ASCYDRGRGETQY

v_call: TRBV7-3
j_call: TRBJ2-5
cdr3_aa: ASSLTRLTPTPD

v_call: TRBV27
j_call: TRBJ2-7
cdr3_aa: ASSFPGTGEQY

v_call: TRBV6-8
j_call: TRBJ2-7
cdr3_aa: ASGLITYYEQY

v_call: TRBV7-3
j_call: TRBJ1-2
cdr3_aa: ASSPSAGVGIGYT

v_call: TRBV21-1
j_call: TRBJ1-5
cdr3_aa: ASSKGASSSNQPQH

v_call: TRBV2
j_call: TRBJ2-7
cdr3_aa: ASRVGTDEQY

v_call: TRBV20-1
j_call: TRBJ2-1
cdr3_aa: SARGRGQF

v_call: TRBV5-4
j_call: TRBJ2-7
cdr3_aa: ASRTTSSYEQY

v_call: TRBV1
j_call: TRBJ2-3
cdr3_aa: TSSQIRGTQY

v_call: TRBV7-9
j_call: TRBJ2-7
cdr3_aa: ASSLAGGTYEQY

v_call: TRBV28
j_call: TRBJ2-5
cdr3_aa: ASSLPRREETQY

v_call: TRBV27
j_call: TRBJ2-7
cdr3_aa: ASSLVDRPYEQY

v_call: TRBV30
j_call: TRBJ1-5
cdr3_aa: AWSPQGNQPQH

v_call: TRBV7-9
j_call: TRBJ1-1
cdr3_aa: ASSLGTGRGTEAF

v_call: TRBV28
j_call: TRBJ1-1
cdr3_aa: ASSSGQVHTEAF

v_call: TRBV19
j_call: TRBJ2-5
cdr3_aa: ASSTFSGTAQETQY

v_call: TRBV2
j_call: -
cdr3_aa: ASIGLAGGLNEQY

v_call: TRBV27
j_call: TRBJ2-7
cdr3_aa: ASSPWDRAYEQY

v_call: TRBV7-6
j_call: TRBJ2-1
cdr3_aa: ASSTTGTGRYNEQF

v_call: TRBV7-8
j_call: TRBJ2-5
cdr3_aa: ASSLKLAGVRETQY

v_call: TRBV28
j_call: TRBJ1-3
cdr3_aa: ASSFGSHSGNTIY

v_call: TRBV7-9
j_call: TRBJ2-5
cdr3_aa: ATPGTRDRGQETQY

v_call: TRBV5-8
j_call: TRBJ2-7
cdr3_aa: ASSLTYSYEQY

v_call: TRBV11-1
j_call: TRBJ2-7
cdr3_aa: ASSSSGNRGEQY

v_call: TRBV27
j_call: TRBJ1-5
cdr3_aa: ASSFGGQGQPQH

v_call: TRBV6-6
j_call: TRBJ1-2
cdr3_aa: ASSPEGPYYGYT

v_call: TRBV6-4
j_call: TRBJ2-1
cdr3_aa: ASSDSAEKYNEQF

v_call: TRBV27
j_call: TRBJ2-7
cdr3_aa: ASRKTSGPSFYEQY

v_call: TRBV27
j_call: TRBJ1-6
cdr3_aa: ASTAFPIGPLH

v_call: TRBV25-1
j_call: TRBJ1-2
cdr3_aa: ASSGGAYGYT

v_call: TRBV7-9
j_call: TRBJ2-1
cdr3_aa: ASSPRTGGGNEQF